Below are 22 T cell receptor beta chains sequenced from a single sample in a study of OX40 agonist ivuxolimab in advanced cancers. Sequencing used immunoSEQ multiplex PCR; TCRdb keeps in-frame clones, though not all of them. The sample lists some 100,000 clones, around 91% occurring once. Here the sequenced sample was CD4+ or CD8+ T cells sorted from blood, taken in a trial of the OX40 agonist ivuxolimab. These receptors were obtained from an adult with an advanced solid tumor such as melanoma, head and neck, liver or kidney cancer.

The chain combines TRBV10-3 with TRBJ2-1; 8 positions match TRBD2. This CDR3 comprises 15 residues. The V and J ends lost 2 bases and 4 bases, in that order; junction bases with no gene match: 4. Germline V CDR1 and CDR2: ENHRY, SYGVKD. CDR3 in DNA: TGTGCCATCAGTGAGATTAGCGGGAAGTACAATGAGCAGTTCTTC. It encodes CAISEISGKYNEQFF.

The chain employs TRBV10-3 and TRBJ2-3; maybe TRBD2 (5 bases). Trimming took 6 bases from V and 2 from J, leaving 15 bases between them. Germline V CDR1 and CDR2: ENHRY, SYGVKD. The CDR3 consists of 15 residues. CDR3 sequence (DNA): TGTGCCATCAGAGAAAAAGGACTCTACACAGATACGCAGTATTTT. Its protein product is CAIREKGLYTDTQYF.

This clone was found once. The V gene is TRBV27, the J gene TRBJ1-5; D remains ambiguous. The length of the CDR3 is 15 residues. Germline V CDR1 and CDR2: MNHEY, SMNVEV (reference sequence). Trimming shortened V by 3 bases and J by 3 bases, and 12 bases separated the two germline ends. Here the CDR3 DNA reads TGTGCCAGCAGTTTGAGGCAGGAGCTCAATCAGCCCCAGCATTTT. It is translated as CASSLRQELNQPQHF.

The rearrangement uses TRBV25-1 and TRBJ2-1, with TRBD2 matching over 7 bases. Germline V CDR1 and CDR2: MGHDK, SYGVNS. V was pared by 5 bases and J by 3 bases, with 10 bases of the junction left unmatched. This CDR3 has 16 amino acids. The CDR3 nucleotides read TGTGCCAGCAGTCAAAATTTGGGGGGGGTCTACAATGAGCAGTTCTTC. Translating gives CASSQNLGGVYNEQFF.

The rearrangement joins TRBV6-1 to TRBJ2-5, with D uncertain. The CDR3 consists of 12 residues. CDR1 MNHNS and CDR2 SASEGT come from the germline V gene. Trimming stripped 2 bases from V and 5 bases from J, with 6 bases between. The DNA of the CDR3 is TGTGCCAGCAGTGAAAGGGTGGAGACCCAGTACTTC. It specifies CASSERVETQYF.

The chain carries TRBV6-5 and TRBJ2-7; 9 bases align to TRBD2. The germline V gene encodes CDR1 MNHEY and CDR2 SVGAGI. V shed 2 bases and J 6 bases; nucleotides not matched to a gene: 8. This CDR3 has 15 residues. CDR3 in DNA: TGTGCCAGCAGTTACGATAGCGGGAGAGTAGTCGAGCAGTACTTC. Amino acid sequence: CASSYDSGRVVEQYF.

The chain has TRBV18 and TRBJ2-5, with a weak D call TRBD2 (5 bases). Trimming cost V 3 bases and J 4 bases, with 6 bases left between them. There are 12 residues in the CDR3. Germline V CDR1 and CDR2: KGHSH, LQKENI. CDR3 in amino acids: CASSPEGETQYF. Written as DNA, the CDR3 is TGTGCCAGCTCACCTGAGGGAGAGACCCAGTACTTC.

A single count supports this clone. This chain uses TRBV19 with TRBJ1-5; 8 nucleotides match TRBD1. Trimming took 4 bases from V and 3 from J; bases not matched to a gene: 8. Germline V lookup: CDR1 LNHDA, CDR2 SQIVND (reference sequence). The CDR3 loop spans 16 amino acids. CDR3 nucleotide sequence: TGTGCCAGTAGTACCGGACAGGGTTCATACAATCAGCCCCAGCATTTT. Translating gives CASSTGQGSYNQPQHF. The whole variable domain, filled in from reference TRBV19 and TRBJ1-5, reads DGGITQSPKYLFRKEGQNVTLSCEQNLNHDAMYWYRQDPGQGLRLIYYSQIVNDFQKGDIAEGYSVSREKKESFPLTVTSAQKNPTAFYLCASSTGQGSYNQPQHFGDGTRLSIL.

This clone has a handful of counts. The CDR3 is CSGVGPGAEAFF. The CDR3 region has the DNA TGCAGCGGCGTCGGACCAGGGGCTGAAGCTTTCTTT. The chain has TRBV29-1 and TRBJ1-1; maybe TRBD1 (6 bases). The V end lost 7 bases, the J end lost 6 bases, and 15 bases lay between the germline ends. CDR3 size: 12 residues. The germline V gene encodes CDR1 SQVTM and CDR2 ANQGSEA.

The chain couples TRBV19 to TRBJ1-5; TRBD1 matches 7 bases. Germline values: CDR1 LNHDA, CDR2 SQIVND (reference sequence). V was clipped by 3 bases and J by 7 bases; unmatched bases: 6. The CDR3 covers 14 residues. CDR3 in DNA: TGTGCCAGTAGTATTTCCAGGGGGAGGCAGCCCCAGCATTTT. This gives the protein CASSISRGRQPQHF.

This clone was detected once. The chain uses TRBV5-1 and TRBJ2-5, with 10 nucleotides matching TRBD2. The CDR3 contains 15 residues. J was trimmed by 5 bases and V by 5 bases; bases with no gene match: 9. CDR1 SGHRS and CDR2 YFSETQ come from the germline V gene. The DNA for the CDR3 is TGCGCCAGCAGTGGAACAGCGGGGGGGCTGGAGACCCAGTACTTC. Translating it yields CASSGTAGGLETQYF.

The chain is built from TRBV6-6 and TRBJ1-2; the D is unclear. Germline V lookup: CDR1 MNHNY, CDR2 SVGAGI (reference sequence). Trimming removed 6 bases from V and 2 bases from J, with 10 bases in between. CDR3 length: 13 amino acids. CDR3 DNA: TGTGCCAGCAGACCGACGGGAAACTATGGCTACACCTTC. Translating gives CASRPTGNYGYTF.

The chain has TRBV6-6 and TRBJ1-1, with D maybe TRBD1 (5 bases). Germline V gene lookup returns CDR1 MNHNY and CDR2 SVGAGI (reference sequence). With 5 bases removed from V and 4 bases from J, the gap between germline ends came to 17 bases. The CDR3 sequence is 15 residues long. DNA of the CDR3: TGTGCCAGCAGTACCCGGTCCGACAGTACCACTGAAGCTTTCTTT. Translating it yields CASSTRSDSTTEAFF.

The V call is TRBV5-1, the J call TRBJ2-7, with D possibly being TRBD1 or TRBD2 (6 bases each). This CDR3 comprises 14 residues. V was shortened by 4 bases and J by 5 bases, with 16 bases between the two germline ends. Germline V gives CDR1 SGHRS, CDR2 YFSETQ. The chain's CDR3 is CASSGEGGRDEQYF. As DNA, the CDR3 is TGCGCCAGCAGCGGAGAGGGGGGCCGGGACGAGCAGTACTTC.

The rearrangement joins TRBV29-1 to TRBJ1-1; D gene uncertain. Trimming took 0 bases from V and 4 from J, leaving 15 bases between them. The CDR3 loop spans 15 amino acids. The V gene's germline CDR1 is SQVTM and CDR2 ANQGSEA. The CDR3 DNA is TGCAGCGTTGAAGATTTGGGGAGAAGAGCCACTGAAGCTTTCTTT. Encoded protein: CSVEDLGRRATEAFF.

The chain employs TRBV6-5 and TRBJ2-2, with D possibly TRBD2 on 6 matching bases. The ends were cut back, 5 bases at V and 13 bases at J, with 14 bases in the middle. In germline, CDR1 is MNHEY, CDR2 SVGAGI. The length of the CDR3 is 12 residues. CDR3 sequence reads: CASSVSGGLLFF. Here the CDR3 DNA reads TGTGCCAGCAGTGTCAGCGGAGGGCTGCTGTTTTTT.

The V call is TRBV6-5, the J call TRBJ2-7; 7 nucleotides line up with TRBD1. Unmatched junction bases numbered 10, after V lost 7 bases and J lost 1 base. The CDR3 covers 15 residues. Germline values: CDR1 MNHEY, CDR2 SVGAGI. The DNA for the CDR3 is TGTGCCAGCACCGTTACCGGGACAGTATCCTACGAGCAGTACTTC. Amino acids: CASTVTGTVSYEQYF.

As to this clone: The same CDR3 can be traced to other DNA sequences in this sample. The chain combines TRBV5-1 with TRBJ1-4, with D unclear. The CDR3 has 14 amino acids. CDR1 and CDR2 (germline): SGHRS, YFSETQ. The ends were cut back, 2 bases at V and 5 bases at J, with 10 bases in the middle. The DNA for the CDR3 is TGCGCCAGCAGCTTTGGAAGAGGGAATGAAAAACTGTTTTTT. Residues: CASSFGRGNEKLFF.

CDR3 coding DNA: TGCAGCGGTACAGCGAACACTGAAGCTTTCTTT. Protein sequence: CSGTANTEAFF. The J gene is TRBJ1-1, the V gene TRBV29-1; no reliable D call. This CDR3 has 11 amino acids. Germline V gives CDR1 SQVTM, CDR2 ANQGSEA. The ends were cut back, 7 bases at V and 1 base at J, with 7 bases in the middle.

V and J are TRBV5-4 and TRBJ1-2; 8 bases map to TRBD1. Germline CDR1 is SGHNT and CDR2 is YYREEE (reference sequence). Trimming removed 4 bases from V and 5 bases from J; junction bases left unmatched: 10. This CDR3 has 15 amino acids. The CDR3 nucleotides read TGTGCCAGCAGCCACGGGACAGGCAAGATGTATGGCTACACCTTC. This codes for CASSHGTGKMYGYTF.

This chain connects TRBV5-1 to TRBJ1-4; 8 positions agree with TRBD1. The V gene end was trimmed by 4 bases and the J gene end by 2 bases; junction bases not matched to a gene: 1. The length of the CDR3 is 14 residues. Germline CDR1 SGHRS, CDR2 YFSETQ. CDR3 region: CASSRTGTNEKLFF. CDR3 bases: TGCGCCAGCAGCCGGACAGGGACTAATGAAAAACTGTTTTTT. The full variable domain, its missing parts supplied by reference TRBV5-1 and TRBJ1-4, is KAGVTQTPRYLIKTRGQQVTLSCSPISGHRSVSWYQQTPGQGLQFLFEYFSETQRNKGNFPGRFSGRQFSNSRSEMNVSTLELGDSALYLCASSRTGTNEKLFFGSGTQLSVL.

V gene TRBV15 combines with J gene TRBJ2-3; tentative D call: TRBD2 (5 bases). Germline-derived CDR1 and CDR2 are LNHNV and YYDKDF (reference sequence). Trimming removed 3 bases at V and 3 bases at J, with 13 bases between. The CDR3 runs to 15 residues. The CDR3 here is CATSRPGVGTDTQYF. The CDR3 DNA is TGTGCCACCAGCAGGCCCGGGGTCGGGACAGATACGCAGTATTTT.